The clone carrying this TCR beta chain was counted many times. Its antigen is unidentified. The data originate from a study of early T cells in non-severe SARS-CoV-2 infection. Across the study: Unsorted whole blood bulk RNA was sequenced, with unpaired chains.

The length of the CDR3 is 13 residues. The germline V gene has CDR1 SQVTM and CDR2 ANQGSEA. The V end was cut by 6 bases, the J end by 10 bases, with 16 bases between. Study outcomes and limitations: Comparison of clonotypes with VDJdb favored anti-spike CD8 responses while missing private and CD4 specificities.

Individually, cDNA molecules had unique molecular identifiers attached to them. TCRdb called the 5' RACE reads again in MiXCR, with one record for every CDR3 protein. This sample yields 50,000 to 55,000 distinct CDR3 sequences, of which around 10% are seen a single time; 4% to 4.5% belongs to the top ten. The chain combines TRBV29-1 with TRBJ1-6; D is undetermined. The sequenced sample was whole blood. The TCR sequence derives from an adult who was a healthcare worker with PCR-confirmed SARS-CoV-2 infection or an uninfected control (not recorded which). This CDR3 is CSVIRESGSPLHF. In DNA, the CDR3 is TGCAGCGTCATCCGGGAGAGCGGATCACCCCTCCACTTT. The full variable domain, in which reference TRBV29-1 and TRBJ1-6 provide the parts outside the CDR3, is SAVISQKPSRDICQRGTSLTIQCQVDSQVTMMFWYRQQPGQSLTLIATANQGSEATYESGFVIDKFPISRPNLTFSTLTVSNMSPEDSSIYLCSVIRESGSPLHFGNGTRLTVT.